This is a list of T cell receptor beta chains from one sample in a study of CD8+ T cells in alopecia areata. Profiled with immunoSEQ multiplex PCR; TCRdb holds only in-frame clones, not every one. The repertoire holds 150,000 to 180,000 clones, with around half as singletons. The sample was CD8+ T cells sorted from blood, taken at week 0. These receptor sequences come from a human donor with alopecia areata. Each CDR3 is given without its conserved first and last residue.

V gene	J gene	CDR3 protein
TRBV4-2	TRBJ2-1	ASSQGGSGLDNEQF
TRBV30	TRBJ2-3	AWSDEGGTRSGTQY
TRBV4-3	TRBJ1-1	ASSQVENTEAF
TRBV29-1	TRBJ2-5	SVRLSGQGLQETQY
TRBV30	TRBJ2-1	AWGLFGGTGTF
TRBV15	TRBJ2-2	ATSRGATIDRGDTGELF
TRBV2	TRBJ2-7	ASSEALSSGVVYEQY
TRBV2	TRBJ2-1	ASRIGSWDNEQF
TRBV4-3	TRBJ2-1	ASSQDTRGGNEQF
TRBV9	TRBJ2-3	ASSTWTGGGSDTQY
TRBV9	TRBJ1-2	ASSVVPGQAPYGYT
TRBV29-1	TRBJ2-1	SGLLAGVNEQF
TRBV10-2	TRBJ2-6	ASRQGSSGANVLT
TRBV29-1	TRBJ2-7	SVIYSRSYEQY
TRBV29-1	TRBJ2-3	SVESGQLSTDTQY
TRBV30	TRBJ2-7	AWAPGISYEQY
TRBV19	TRBJ2-7	ASSTGTGVSYEQY
TRBV9	TRBJ2-7	ASSEGTGTEQY
TRBV11-2	TRBJ2-1	ASSFHSLYIGFGNEEQF
TRBV5-1	TRBJ2-1	ASSLPGTEQF
TRBV18	TRBJ2-5	ASSPAAVQETQY
TRBV30	TRBJ1-5	AWSVGTSNQPQH
TRBV30	TRBJ2-7	AWSAETGDYEQY
TRBV6-5	TRBJ2-3	ASSTGVAYDTQY
TRBV19	TRBJ1-1	ATRGGTEAF
TRBV5-1	TRBJ2-2	ASSPPTSGANTGELF
TRBV29-1	TRBJ2-3	SVELAGVTTDTQY
TRBV30	TRBJ1-4	AWKNMANEKLF
TRBV29-1	TRBJ2-2	SVRGGLGTGELF
TRBV30	TRBJ2-2	AWSVTAELF
TRBV30	TRBJ1-1	AWSVLRSGTRRYTEAF
TRBV6-5	TRBJ2-7	ASTDPAYEQY
TRBV2	TRBJ1-1	ASSPRGRPEAF
TRBV6-5	TRBJ1-1	ASSYSADTEAF
TRBV2	TRBJ2-3	ASSENLAADTQY
TRBV27	TRBJ2-1	ASSPLSGGSYNEQF
TRBV29-1	TRBJ1-1	SVHKNTEAF
TRBV30	TRBJ2-6	ASSGGQGAGANVLT
TRBV27	TRBJ2-7	ASSWGEGGDEQY
TRBV29-1	-	SATVGYEQY
TRBV7-9	TRBJ2-7	ASSPPGQTPYEQY
TRBV4-3	TRBJ1-5	ASSQDWAANQPQH
TRBV13	TRBJ2-7	ASSLRNRLYEQY
TRBV5-6	TRBJ2-5	ASSLGTGTVPTQY
TRBV29-1	TRBJ2-3	SGIGLVGTDTQY
TRBV15	TRBJ2-7	ATSRDSSGLAIYEQY
TRBV14	TRBJ2-3	ASSQDDPRDTRTGDTQY